Sequencing of this T cell receptor (beta chain) was carried out in a study of Graves' ophthalmopathy and Graves' hyperthyroidism. Germline CDR1 and CDR2: MDHEN and SYDVKM. The CDR3 extends over 11 amino acids. Clinical symptoms and serum thyroxine were used for diagnosis; TRAb, thyroid ultrasound and orbital computed tomography were also relied on. TCR beta CDR3 regions were amplified from RNA transcripts. In the first round, RT-PCR was carried out with HTBI primers, and a multiplex PCR formed the second round. Each CDR3 protein gets one entry after TCRdb re-called the multiplex PCR reads with MiXCR. The sample contains around 400,000 distinct CDR3 sequences, around 21% of which appear only once. This clonotype appeared a single time. The junction shows a germline mismatch at one end, possibly a read error.

The origin of this receptor is a young woman with stable Graves' hyperthyroidism. The specimen was peripheral blood. This chain connects TRBV28 to TRBJ2-7, with D unclear. The CDR3 nucleotides read TGTGCCAGCACTTTGTGGTACGATCAGTACTTC. It is translated as CASTLWYDQYF.